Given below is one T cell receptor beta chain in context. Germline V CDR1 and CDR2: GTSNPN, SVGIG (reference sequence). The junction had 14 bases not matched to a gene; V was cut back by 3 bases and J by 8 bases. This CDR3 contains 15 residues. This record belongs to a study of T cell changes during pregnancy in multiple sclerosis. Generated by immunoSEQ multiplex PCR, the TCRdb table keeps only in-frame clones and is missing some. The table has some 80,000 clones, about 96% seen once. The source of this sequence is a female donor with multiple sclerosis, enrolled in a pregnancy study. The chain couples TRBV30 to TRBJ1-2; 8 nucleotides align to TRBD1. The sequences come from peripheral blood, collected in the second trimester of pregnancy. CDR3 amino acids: CAWSVTGAFADGYTF. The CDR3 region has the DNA TGTGCCTGGAGCGTGACAGGGGCCTTCGCCGACGGCTACACCTTC.